This T cell receptor (beta chain) was profiled in a study of blood T cell repertoires in COVID-19 (dated by TCRdb to about 2020). About the full investigation: Samples covering the acute and convalescent phases of COVID-19 were provided by collaborators in the United States, Italy and Spain. Where HLA class I and class II types were available, the types were taken from metadata supplied by the sample provider, not from assay-based typing. The prospective study material was composed of cDNA or gDNA derived from T cells, B-cell-depleted T cells, or PBMCs. Samples were obtained from the ongoing ImmuneRACE study (first 160 participants) and from 950 to 1,500 subjects provided by 6 global collaborators. The dataset comprised deeply sampled blood TCRbeta repertoires from subjects exposed to, actively infected with, or recovered from COVID-19. The sample metadata nearly always contained a de-identified subject ID, COVID-19 status, age in years and sex. The repertoires were released in a freely available public database meant as a resource for research on the immune response to SARS-CoV-2.

The immunoSEQ Assay, a bias-controlled multiplex PCR, was used to amplify TCRbeta CDR3 regions from genomic DNA. In the paper's pipeline: The number of nucleated cells in each sample was estimated from the amplification of reference gene primers within the assay. Sequence reads were collapsed and filtered to measure the absolute abundance of every unique TCRbeta CDR3 rearrangement. For each sample, productive Simpson clonality was calculated by taking the square root of Simpson's diversity index across productive rearrangements. The source is immuneACCESS, and TCRdb retained only in-frame sequences with V and J called. Part of the clones is not carried over; for the studies checked, unresolved V genes explain less than half of this, and the remainder is unexplained. V and J calls plus clone size are reproduced from that table; the DNA served to infer D and trimming. The sample table records about 380,000 clones; around 85% of these occur just once. 3% to 4% of the sample goes to the ten largest clones.

Turning to this clone: What this receptor recognizes is not known. Base qualities are not at hand, and no much larger clone is one base apart.

The collaborating institutions used their own protocols to collect whole blood in K2EDTA tubes. For TCRbeta analysis, collaborators shipped samples in one of three forms: frozen whole blood, isolated PBMCs, or DNA extracted from either of those sample types. Study-level results and caveats: The amount of clinical and demographic metadata varied by source and participant and was provided uncurated.

As encoded in the germline V gene, CDR1 is MDHEN while CDR2 is SYDVKM. From the cysteine through the phenylalanine, the CDR3 covers 14 amino acids. Of the read, only the CDR3 DNA is kept; its 42 bases are in frame from base 1. The junction carries 13 bases between V and J, which are trimmed by 4 bases and 6 bases respectively. The receptor was derived from a woman younger than 30 with acute or convalescent COVID-19. Recombination connected TRBV28 to TRBJ1-5, with a tentative D gene TRBD1 over 6 matching bases. Input material: peripheral blood. The nucleotide sequence is TGTGCCAGCAGTTCACAGGGTACAGTTCAGCCCCAGCATTTT. It is translated as CASSSQGTVQPQHF.